The 8 T cell receptor beta chains below all came from one sample that was sequenced in a study of neurological immune-mediated disorders. TCRdb passed the 5' RACE reads through MiXCR, listing each CDR3 protein once. This table holds more than 50,000 distinct CDR3 sequences, around 3.8% found once. Sequenced sample: PBMCs. These TCRs come from a woman between 45 and 60 years old with multiple sclerosis.

The chain combines TRBV7-9 with TRBJ1-4; the match to TRBD1 covers 9 bases. V trimming: 5 bases; J trimming: 6 bases; junction bases outside the gene matches: 7. Per germline, CDR1 SEHNR and CDR2 FQNEAQ (reference sequence). This CDR3 has 15 amino acids. The CDR3 loop reads CASSLGTGYDEKLFF. The CDR3 coding sequence is TGTGCCAGCAGCCTCGGGACAGGGTATGATGAAAAACTGTTTTTT.

The sample holds a few counts of this clonotype. An end of the junction does not agree with germline; a read error may underlie this. The chain is built from TRBV12-3 or TRBV12-4 and TRBJ1-5; D is uncertain. The CDR3 runs 13 residues. The CDR3 nucleotides are TGTGCCAGCCACCTCGATAGCAATCAGCCCCAGAATTTT. It yields the protein CASHLDSNQPQNF.

This clonotype was picked up many times. The J gene is TRBJ1-1, the V gene TRBV20-1; D remains unclear. Germline CDR1 is DFQATT and CDR2 is SNEGSKA (reference sequence). The V and J ends lost 2 bases and 2 bases respectively, with 15 bases between them. This CDR3 has 15 residues. CDR3 residues: CSARPRLNGNTEAFF. DNA for the CDR3: TGCAGTGCTAGACCCCGACTGAACGGCAACACTGAAGCTTTCTTT.

Many counts were recorded for this clonotype. This chain connects TRBV5-1 to TRBJ2-2; 9 nucleotides agree with TRBD1. The V segment lost 4 bases and the J segment 5 bases; nucleotides outside the gene matches: 6. The CDR3 consists of 15 residues. Per the germline V gene, CDR1 is SGHRS and CDR2 is YFSETQ. CDR3 bases: TGCGCCAGCAGCCTGACAGGGGGAGATACCGGGGAGCTGTTTTTT. It codes for CASSLTGGDTGELFF.

This clonotype has ten or more counts. The CDR3 nucleotides read TGCGCCAGCAGCCAGGGGACTAGCGGGAGTCTATACGAGCAGTACTTC. Its protein product is CASSQGTSGSLYEQYF. V and J are TRBV4-3 and TRBJ2-7; 14 bases are shared with TRBD2. CDR1 and CDR2 (germline): LGHNA, YSLEER. This CDR3 has 16 amino acids. After removal of 3 bases from V and 4 bases from J, the junction contained 5 bases not matched to a gene.

This clonotype was recorded at least ten times. The J gene is TRBJ2-7, the V gene TRBV20-1; no clear D. The V and J ends lost 0 bases and 4 bases respectively, with 7 bases between them. The CDR3 loop spans 12 amino acids. Germline V gene sequence: CDR1 DFQATT, CDR2 SNEGSKA (reference sequence). CDR3 nucleotides: TGCAGTGCTAGAGAAAGACAATACGAGCAGTACTTC. Translated, it gives CSARERQYEQYF.

This clonotype has a count of ten or more. This sequence joins TRBV7-9 and TRBJ1-1; D gene unclear. This CDR3 has 18 residues. Trimming removed 4 bases from V and 1 base from J, with 22 bases in between. In germline, CDR1 is SEHNR, CDR2 FQNEAQ (reference sequence). The CDR3 loop reads CASSSSILRRHTNTEAFF. CDR3 in DNA: TGTGCCAGCAGCTCCTCGATCCTAAGACGGCACACGAACACTGAAGCTTTCTTT.

This clonotype has at least ten counts. The chain employs TRBV10-3 and TRBJ2-2, with 10 nucleotides matching TRBD2. The CDR3 length is 14 residues. CDR1 is ENHRY and CDR2 is SYGVKD in the germline V gene. V dropped 7 bases and J dropped 6; count of bases not matched to a gene: 5. Written as DNA, the CDR3 is TGTGCCATCAAGGGGACTAGCGACCCCGGGGAGCTGTTTTTT. The encoded protein is CAIKGTSDPGELFF.